A selection of T cell receptor beta chains follows, all from one sample in a study of blood T cell repertoires in COVID-19. Clones were sequenced by immunoSEQ multiplex PCR, and TCRdb holds only the in-frame ones, with some missing. The sample gives some 270,000 clones, about 89% of which show up once; just under 9% is in the top ten. The sequenced material came from peripheral blood. These receptor sequences come from a man aged 35 to 55 with active or convalescent COVID-19. Both conserved end residues are part of each CDR3. The D gene is left open where the match is weak. Clone size is shown for a subset of rows, as once, few, many or a class of expanded clone.

TRBV5-1	NA	TRBJ1-6	NA	TGCGCCAGCAGCTTGGCCGACACGGCACCCCTCCACTTT	CASSLADTAPLHF
TRBV29-1	NA	TRBJ2-1	TRBD1	TGCAGCGTTTGGGACAGGGTAAACTACAATGAGCAGTTCTTC	CSVWDRVNYNEQFF
TRBV11-3	NA	TRBJ1-1	TRBD1	TGTGCCAGCACCCGGGACAGGGTATACACTGAAGCTTTCTTT	CASTRDRVYTEAFF
TRBV5-1	NA	TRBJ2-7	TRBD2	TGCGCCAGCAGCTTAGTAGCGGGAGGTCCCTACGAGCAGTACTTC	CASSLVAGGPYEQYF
TRBV5-1	NA	TRBJ2-7	TRBD2	TGCGCCAGCAGCATGTTAGGACTAGCGGAGGGAGGAAGCTACGAGCAGTACTTC	CASSMLGLAEGGSYEQYF
TRBV10-2	NA	TRBJ2-4	TRBD1	TGCGCCAGCAGTGAGGACAGGGTGGATCAGTACTTC	CASSEDRVDQYF
TRBV11-2	NA	TRBJ2-7	NA	TGTGCCAGCAGCCTCTACGAGCAGTACTTC	CASSLYEQYF
TRBV6-6	NA	TRBJ1-1	NA	TGTGCCAGCAGTCCCGGGGGGCGCTTACGAATGAACACTGAAGCTTTCTTT	CASSPGGRLRMNTEAFF
TRBV30	NA	TRBJ1-2	NA	TGTGCCTGGAAGAGCGGGGTCCACCGTTATGGCTACACCTTC	CAWKSGVHRYGYTF
TRBV2	few	TRBJ2-2	NA	TGTGCCAGCAGACCACCTAGCGTAGGGGCCGGGGAGCTGTTTTTT	CASRPPSVGAGELFF
TRBV9	NA	TRBJ1-1	TRBD1	TGTGCCAGCAGCTTGGGACAGTACACTGAAGCTTTCTTT	CASSLGQYTEAFF
TRBV6-1	once	TRBJ2-2	NA	TGTGCCAGCAGTGAAGGCCGGGTGGCCGGGGAGCTGTTTTTT	CASSEGRVAGELFF
TRBV7-9	NA	TRBJ1-5	NA	TGTGCCAGCAGCTCCGGCATAGCCCCCAATCAGCCCCAGCATTTT	CASSSGIAPNQPQHF
TRBV5-4	NA	TRBJ2-2	TRBD2	TGTGCCAGCAGCACTAGCGGGAGAGTTGCCGGGGAGCTGTTTTTT	CASSTSGRVAGELFF
TRBV5-1	NA	TRBJ2-2	NA	TGCGCCAGCAGCTCCGGGACATCGGGCACCGGGGAGCTGTTTTTT	CASSSGTSGTGELFF
TRBV9	NA	TRBJ2-1	NA	TGTGCCAGCAGTGAGAACAATGAGCAGTTCTTC	CASSENNEQFF
TRBV4-2	NA	TRBJ1-6	NA	TGTGCCAGCAGCCAAGATTACGGGGATTTGAATTCACCCCTCCACTTT	CASSQDYGDLNSPLHF
TRBV29-1	NA	TRBJ1-2	NA	TGCAGCGTTGAAGTCGACAGATACTATGGCTACACCTTC	CSVEVDRYYGYTF
TRBV24-1	NA	TRBJ2-3	TRBD1	TGTGCCACCAGTGCGGACAGGTCAAGCACAGATACGCAGTATTTT	CATSADRSSTDTQYF
TRBV30	few	TRBJ2-3	NA	TGTGCCTGGAAATATAAGGGGGGGGCCACAGATACGCAGTATTTT	CAWKYKGGATDTQYF
TRBV27	NA	TRBJ2-7	NA	TGTGCCAGCAGGGCCCCGTACGCAACCTACGAGCAGTACTTC	CASRAPYATYEQYF
TRBV27	NA	TRBJ2-7	TRBD1	TGTGCCAGCAGTTTAGGGGGACAGGGGGATTACGAGCAGTACTTC	CASSLGGQGDYEQYF
TRBV19	NA	TRBJ2-6	TRBD1	TGTGCCAGTAGTATAGGGAGGACAGGGGATGGCAACGTCCTGACTTTC	CASSIGRTGDGNVLTF
TRBV7-9	NA	TRBJ1-1	NA	TGTGCCAGCAGCCCAGTACAGGGAACCACTGAAGCTTTCTTT	CASSPVQGTTEAFF
TRBV7-3	NA	TRBJ2-3	TRBD2	TGTGCCAGCAGCTTTCGGGGAGGGTTAGATACGCAGTATTTT	CASSFRGGLDTQYF
TRBV19	NA	TRBJ1-4	NA	TGTGCCAGTAGTCCGGGGACTAATGAAAAACTGTTTTTT	CASSPGTNEKLFF
TRBV11-2	NA	TRBJ2-7	NA	TGTGCCAGCAGCCTCGGACAGATCTACGAGCAGTACTTC	CASSLGQIYEQYF
TRBV2	NA	TRBJ2-5	NA	TGTGCCAGCAGTGGTACAGTAGAGGAGACCCAGTACTTC	CASSGTVEETQYF
TRBV12-5	NA	TRBJ2-3	TRBD2	TGTGCTAGTGGTTTGGTACGCGGACTAGTTTTTTCACGAAGCGAGGCGCAGTATTTT	CASGLVRGLVFSRSEAQYF
TRBV6-5	once	TRBJ2-1	TRBD2	TGTGCCAGCAGTTACGTAGCGGGAGGGCCCTACAATGAGCAGTTCTTC	CASSYVAGGPYNEQFF
TRBV11-2	NA	TRBJ2-7	NA	TGTGCCAGCAGCCCGTTTTTAACAGGGAACGAGCAGTACTTC	CASSPFLTGNEQYF
TRBV27	NA	TRBJ1-6	NA	TGTGCCAGCAGTTTCCTTCGCTCCTATAATTCACCCCTCCACTTT	CASSFLRSYNSPLHF
TRBV6-5	NA	TRBJ1-1	TRBD1	TGTGCCAGCACTAACGGACAGGACACTGAAGCTTTCTTT	CASTNGQDTEAFF
TRBV7-2	NA	TRBJ2-6	TRBD1	TGTGCCAGCAGCAACCGGGACAGGCAATCTGGGGCCAACGTCCTGACTTTC	CASSNRDRQSGANVLTF
TRBV19	once	TRBJ1-6	NA	TGTGCCAGTAGTCCTCGCAGGTATGATTCACCCCTCCACTTT	CASSPRRYDSPLHF
TRBV6-5	NA	TRBJ1-1	NA	TGTGCCAGCAGTTACCAGCCTGGGTCCGGGACTGAAGCTTTCTTT	CASSYQPGSGTEAFF
TRBV7-9	NA	TRBJ2-1	TRBD2	TGTGCCAGCAGCTTAATGGGACTAGCCCCCTACAATGAGCAGTTCTTC	CASSLMGLAPYNEQFF